Listed below are T cell receptor beta chains from one sample, sequenced in a study of blood T cell repertoires in COVID-19. TCRdb's copy holds only in-frame clones and misses some; the assay was immunoSEQ multiplex PCR. The table includes just over 300,000 clones, over 80% detected once. Specimen: PBMCs or T cells enriched from blood (not recorded which). The receptors here all came from a woman aged 18-29 years who had recovered from COVID-19. CDR3s include the opening cysteine and the closing phenylalanine or tryptophan. The D gene is left open where the match is weak. Some rows mark clone size as missing; the rest say once, few, many or name a class of expanded clone.

clone size	V gene	D gene	J gene	CDR3 DNA	CDR3 protein
.	TRBV6-5	TRBD1	TRBJ1-1	TGTGCCAGCAGTAAACCCCAACAGGGGGGTGAAGCTTTCTTT	CASSKPQQGGEAFF
once	TRBV6-5	TRBD1	TRBJ1-5	TGTGCCAGCAAGTCACCGACAGGGTTCCAGCCCCAGCATTTT	CASKSPTGFQPQHF
.	TRBV18	.	TRBJ1-1	TGTGCCAGCTCACCAGGGGCCACTGAAGCTTTCTTT	CASSPGATEAFF
.	TRBV28	TRBD1	TRBJ1-5	TGTGCCAGCAGTTCCCGGGACAGGGGACGTCAGCCCCAGCATTTT	CASSSRDRGRQPQHF
once	TRBV4-3	TRBD2	TRBJ2-3	TGCGCCAGCAGCTATGGGACTAGCGGGGGGGTCACAGATACGCAGTATTTT	CASSYGTSGGVTDTQYF
.	TRBV29-1	TRBD2	TRBJ2-2	TGCAGCGTTGCCCCCGGGGGGGAAACCGGGGAGCTGTTTTTT	CSVAPGGETGELFF
.	TRBV27	.	TRBJ1-1	TGTGCCAGCAGTCCTCCGACCGGGACTGAAGCTTTCTTT	CASSPPTGTEAFF
.	TRBV30	TRBD2	TRBJ2-1	TGTGCCTGGAGTCCCCCCGGGAGGGTTATTGTGAATGAGCAGTTCTTC	CAWSPPGRVIVNEQFF
.	TRBV5-1	TRBD1	TRBJ2-5	TGCGCCAGCAGCTTACAGGGGGACGAGACCCAGTACTTC	CASSLQGDETQYF
.	TRBV28	.	TRBJ2-2	TGTGCCAGCAGCCCGTTAGGGGGCGGGGACACCGGGGAGCTGTTTTTT	CASSPLGGGDTGELFF
.	TRBV19	.	TRBJ1-1	TGTGCCAGTGGGCCCGTTGAAGCTTTCTTT	CASGPVEAFF
.	TRBV14	TRBD2	TRBJ2-3	TGTGCCAGCAGCCTTCCCGGGGGGGGTCCAGATACGCAGTATTTT	CASSLPGGGPDTQYF
few	TRBV9	.	TRBJ1-1	TGTGCCAGCAGCGACCCTCGCGGGAGCATAGCGATGAACACTGAAGCTTTCTTT	CASSDPRGSIAMNTEAFF
.	TRBV28	.	TRBJ2-5	TGTGCCAGCAGGACAGAGTACCAAGAGACCCAGTACTTC	CASRTEYQETQYF
.	TRBV10-3	.	TRBJ1-1	TGTGCCATCAGGGTCGACAGATTGAACACTGAAGCTTTCTTT	CAIRVDRLNTEAFF
.	TRBV28	.	TRBJ1-4	TGTGCCAGCAGTTTAAGAGCCGAAAAACTGTTTTTT	CASSLRAEKLFF
.	TRBV7-2	TRBD1	TRBJ2-2	TGTGCCAGCAGCACCCGACAGGGCACCGGGGAGCTGTTTTTT	CASSTRQGTGELFF
once	TRBV7-9	TRBD1	TRBJ2-4	TGTGCCAGCAGCTTAGTTAGGGACAGGAGCAAAAACATTCAGTACTTC	CASSLVRDRSKNIQYF
.	TRBV13	TRBD2	TRBJ2-7	TGTGCCAGCAGCTTCTGGACTAGCGGGAGTTACGAGCAGTACTTC	CASSFWTSGSYEQYF
.	TRBV6-6	.	TRBJ2-5	TGTGCCAGCAGTTACTCTAGTTATCAAGAGACCCAGTACTTC	CASSYSSYQETQYF
.	TRBV7-3	TRBD1	TRBJ2-2	TGTGCCAGCAGCGAGACAGGGATGTACACCGGGGAGCTGTTTTTT	CASSETGMYTGELFF
.	TRBV5-4	TRBD2	TRBJ2-3	TGTGCCAGCAGCTCAGGGACTAGCGGGGACGTCACAGATACGCAGTATTTT	CASSSGTSGDVTDTQYF
once	TRBV30	.	TRBJ1-4	TGTGCCTGGAGTGTACGAGGGCCAAGAGAAAATGAAAAACTGTTTTTT	CAWSVRGPRENEKLFF
.	TRBV30	.	TRBJ1-2	TGTGCCTGGAGGCGGGATACGGGGGGCTACACCTTC	CAWRRDTGGYTF
once	TRBV5-1	.	TRBJ2-3	TGCGCCAGCAGCTTGGATGTAGGGAGGATGGATACGCAGTATTTT	CASSLDVGRMDTQYF
.	TRBV5-4	.	TRBJ2-5	TGTGCCAGCAGGGACCAGGGGACCCAGTACTTC	CASRDQGTQYF
few	TRBV10-3	.	TRBJ1-3	TGTGCCACAACTCAGGGTCCTGGAAACACCATATATTTT	CATTQGPGNTIYF
.	TRBV10-3	.	TRBJ1-3	TGTGCCATCAGTGAGTCGGAGGCAGAAAACACCATATATTTT	CAISESEAENTIYF